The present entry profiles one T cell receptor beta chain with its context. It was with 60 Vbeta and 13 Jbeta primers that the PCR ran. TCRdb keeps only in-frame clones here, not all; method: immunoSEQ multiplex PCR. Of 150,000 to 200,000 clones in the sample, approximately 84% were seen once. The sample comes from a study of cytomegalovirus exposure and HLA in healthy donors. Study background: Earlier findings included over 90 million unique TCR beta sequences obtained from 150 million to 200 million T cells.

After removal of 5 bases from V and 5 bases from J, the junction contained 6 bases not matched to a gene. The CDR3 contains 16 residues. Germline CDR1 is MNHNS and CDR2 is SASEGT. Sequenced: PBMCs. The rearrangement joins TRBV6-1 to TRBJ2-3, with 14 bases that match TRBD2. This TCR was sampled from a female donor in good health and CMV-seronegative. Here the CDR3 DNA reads TGTGCCAGCAGTCAAGGACTAGCGGGAGGCCTAGATACGCAGTATTTT. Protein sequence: CASSQGLAGGLDTQYF.